This TCR beta chain was sequenced in a study of blood T cell repertoires in COVID-19. The V end lost 6 bases, the J end lost 0 bases, and 13 bases lay between the germline ends. The V gene's germline CDR1 is MNHEY and CDR2 SVGAGI. The CDR3 totals 15 residues. The repertoire was sequenced with immunoSEQ multiplex PCR; TCRdb's copy has only in-frame clones and lacks some. Among under 350,000 clones listed, approximately 90% were seen once. The sequenced sample was peripheral blood. The TCR comes from a man aged 40-50 years with acute or convalescent COVID-19. The chain combines TRBV6-5 with TRBJ2-3; D uncertain. The CDR3 DNA reads as TGTGCCAGCAGGGCTGACTTGATTAGCACAGATACGCAGTATTTT. It codes for CASRADLISTDTQYF.